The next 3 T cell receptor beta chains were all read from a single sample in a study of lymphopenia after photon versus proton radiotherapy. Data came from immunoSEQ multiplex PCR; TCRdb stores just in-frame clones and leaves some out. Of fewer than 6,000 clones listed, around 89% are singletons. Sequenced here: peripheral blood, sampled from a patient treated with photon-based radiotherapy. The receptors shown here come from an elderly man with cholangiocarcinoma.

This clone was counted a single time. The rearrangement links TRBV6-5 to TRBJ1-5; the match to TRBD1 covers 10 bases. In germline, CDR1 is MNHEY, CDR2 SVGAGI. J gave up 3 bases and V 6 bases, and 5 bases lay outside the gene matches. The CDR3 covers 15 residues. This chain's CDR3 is CASSGTGVTNQPQHF. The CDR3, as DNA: TGTGCCAGCAGCGGGACAGGGGTGACCAATCAGCCCCAGCATTTT.

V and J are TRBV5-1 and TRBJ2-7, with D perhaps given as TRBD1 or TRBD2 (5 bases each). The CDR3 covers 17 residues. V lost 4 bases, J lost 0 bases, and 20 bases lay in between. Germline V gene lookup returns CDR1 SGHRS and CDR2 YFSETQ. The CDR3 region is CASSPRGQSRLSYEQYF. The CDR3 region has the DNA TGCGCCAGCAGCCCGAGGGGCCAGAGCAGGCTCTCCTACGAGCAGTACTTC.

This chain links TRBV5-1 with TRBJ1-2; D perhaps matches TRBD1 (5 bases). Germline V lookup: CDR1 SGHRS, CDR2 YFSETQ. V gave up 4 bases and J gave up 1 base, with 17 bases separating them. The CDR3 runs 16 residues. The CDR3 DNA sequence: TGCGCCAGCAGCGCCTCGAGTGGGGCGGGTAACTATGGCTACACCTTC. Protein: CASSASSGAGNYGYTF.